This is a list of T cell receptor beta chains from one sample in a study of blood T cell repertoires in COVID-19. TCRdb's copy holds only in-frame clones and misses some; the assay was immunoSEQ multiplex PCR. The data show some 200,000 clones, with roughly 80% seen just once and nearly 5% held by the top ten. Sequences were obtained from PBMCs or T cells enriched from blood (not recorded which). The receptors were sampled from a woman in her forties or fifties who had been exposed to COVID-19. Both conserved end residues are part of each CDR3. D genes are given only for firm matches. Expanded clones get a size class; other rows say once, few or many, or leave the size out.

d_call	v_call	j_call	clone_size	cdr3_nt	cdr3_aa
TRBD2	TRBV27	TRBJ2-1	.	TGTGCCAGCAGTTTACTAGCGGGGGGGCCATTGAATGAGCAGTTCTTC	CASSLLAGGPLNEQFF
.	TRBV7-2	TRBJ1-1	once	TGTGCCAGCAGCTTAGTGCCAGGGCGGACTGAAGCTTTCTTT	CASSLVPGRTEAFF
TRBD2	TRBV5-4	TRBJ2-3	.	TGTGCCAGCAGCTTGGCCGGCGGGGGGACCGATACGCAGTATTTT	CASSLAGGGTDTQYF
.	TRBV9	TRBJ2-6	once	TGTGCCAGCAGCGTAGCCCCTGGGGCGGCAGGCGGCTCTGGGGCCAACGTCCTGACTTTC	CASSVAPGAAGGSGANVLTF
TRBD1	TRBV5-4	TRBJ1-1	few	TGTGCCAGCAGCTTGCGAGGGGGCAGGGAAGCTTTCTTT	CASSLRGGREAFF
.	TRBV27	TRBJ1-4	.	TGTGCCAGCACTCCAGAGTTCGACGGACAGCGAAAAAATGAAAAACTGTTTTTT	CASTPEFDGQRKNEKLFF
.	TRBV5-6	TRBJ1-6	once	TGTGCCAGCAGCGCCAGGGGAGTGGGAGTAAGATCACCCCTCCACTTT	CASSARGVGVRSPLHF
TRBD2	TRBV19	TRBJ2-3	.	TGTGCCAGCACGGCTCGTCCGGCGGGACTAGCGGGGGGCAAGGGCCCAGATACGCAGTATTTT	CASTARPAGLAGGKGPDTQYF
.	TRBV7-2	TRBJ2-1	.	TGTGCCAGCAGAACTAGGGTGCGGTTACCCCTAAACAATGAGCAGTTCTTC	CASRTRVRLPLNNEQFF
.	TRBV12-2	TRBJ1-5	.	TGTGCAAGTCGCCCATCAACAGGTCGGAGTAAAAAGCAGCCCCAGCATTTT	CASRPSTGRSKKQPQHF
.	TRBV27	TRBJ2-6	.	TGTGCCAGTTGTAGCTCTGGGGCCAACGTCCTGACTTTC	CASCSSGANVLTF
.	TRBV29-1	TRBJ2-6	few	TGCAGCGTCCTCACAGGGTTCGGTGGGGCCAACGTCCTGACTTTC	CSVLTGFGGANVLTF
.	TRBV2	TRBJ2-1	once	TGTGCCAGCAGTGAACTCAATGAGCAGTTCTTC	CASSELNEQFF
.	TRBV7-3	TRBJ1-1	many	TGTGCCAGCAGCTTAGGCAGGGGGAACACTGAAGCTTTCTTT	CASSLGRGNTEAFF
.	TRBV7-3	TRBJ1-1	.	TGTGCCAGCAGCTTAATCAGGGCTCCGTACACTGAAGCTTTCTTT	CASSLIRAPYTEAFF
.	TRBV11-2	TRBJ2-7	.	TGTGCCAGCAGCTTAGGGATTGCGATTCCGGGCGAGCAGTACTTC	CASSLGIAIPGEQYF
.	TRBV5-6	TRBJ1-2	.	TGTGCCAGCAATGGGCTAAGAGGGCCTACTAGGGGCTACACCTTC	CASNGLRGPTRGYTF
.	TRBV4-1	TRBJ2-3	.	TGCGCCAGCAGCCAGGCCCTGACAGATACGCAGTATTTT	CASSQALTDTQYF
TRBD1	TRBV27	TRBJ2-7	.	TGTGCCAGCAGTATCAGACAGGGAAGGTACGAGCAGTACTTC	CASSIRQGRYEQYF
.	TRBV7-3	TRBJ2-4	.	TGTGCCAGCAGCTCCACAGGGAGGGACATTCAGTACTTC	CASSSTGRDIQYF
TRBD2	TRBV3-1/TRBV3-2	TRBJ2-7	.	TGTGCCAGCAGCCAAGATGCGGGGGGGCAGTACGAGCAGTACTTC	CASSQDAGGQYEQYF
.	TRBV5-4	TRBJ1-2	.	TGTGCCAGCAGCCCCTCTGGGGGACTTATAGCTAACTATGGCTACACCTTC	CASSPSGGLIANYGYTF
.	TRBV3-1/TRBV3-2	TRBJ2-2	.	TGTGCCAGCAGCCCCCATCCGGCAGGGGCGGGGAACACCGGGGAGCTGTTTTTT	CASSPHPAGAGNTGELFF
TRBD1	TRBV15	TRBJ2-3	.	TGTGCCACCAGCAGAGGGGACAGGGGATATAGCACAGATACGCAGTATTTT	CATSRGDRGYSTDTQYF
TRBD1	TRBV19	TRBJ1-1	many	TGTGCCAGTAGCCGAGGGGGCGGACAGGGGGCTGAAGCTTTCTTT	CASSRGGGQGAEAFF
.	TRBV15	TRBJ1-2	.	TGTGCCACCAGCAGAGATAGGACAGCACACTATGGCTACACCTTC	CATSRDRTAHYGYTF
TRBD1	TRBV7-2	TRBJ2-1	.	TGTGCCAGCGTCCCCGGGACAGGGATGCTGCATGAGCAGTTCTTC	CASVPGTGMLHEQFF
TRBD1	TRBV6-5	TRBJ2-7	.	TGTGCCAGCAGTTCCAGGACAGGGATCTACGAGCAGTACTTC	CASSSRTGIYEQYF
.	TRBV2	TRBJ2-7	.	TGTGCCAGCACAGGGGCCCCCTTCGGGGAGCAGTACTTC	CASTGAPFGEQYF
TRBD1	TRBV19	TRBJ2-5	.	TGTGCCAGTAGCACCAGGGGGTCGGCGACCCAGTACTTC	CASSTRGSATQYF
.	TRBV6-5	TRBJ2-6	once	TGTGCCAGCAGTTTGGGGGCGACGACTGGGGCCAACGTCCTGACTTTC	CASSLGATTGANVLTF
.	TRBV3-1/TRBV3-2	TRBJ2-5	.	TGTGCCAGCAGCCAATTCCAGGGTAAGCAAGAGACCCAGTACTTC	CASSQFQGKQETQYF
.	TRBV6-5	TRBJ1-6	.	TGTGCCAGCAGGGACAGCTCCTATAATTCACCCCTCCACTTT	CASRDSSYNSPLHF
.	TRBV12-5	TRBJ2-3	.	TGTGCTAGTGGTGCGCCCGGACAGGGGACTAGCGAGTCAGATACGCAGTATTTT	CASGAPGQGTSESDTQYF
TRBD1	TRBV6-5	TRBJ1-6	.	TGTGCCAGCAGACGGGACAGGGGAAATTCACCCCTCCACTTT	CASRRDRGNSPLHF
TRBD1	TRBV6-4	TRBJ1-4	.	TGTGCCAGCGCCGGGACAGCTAATGAAAAACTGTTTTTT	CASAGTANEKLFF
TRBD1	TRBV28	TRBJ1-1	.	TGTGCCAGCAGCCTCGACAGGGACAAAGCTTTCTTT	CASSLDRDKAFF
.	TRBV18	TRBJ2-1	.	TGTGCCAGCTCTCCCAGCTTGGACAGATACAATGAGCAGTTCTTC	CASSPSLDRYNEQFF
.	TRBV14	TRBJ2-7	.	TGTGCCAGCAGCCTACGGGTCGGATCCTACGAGCAGTACTTC	CASSLRVGSYEQYF
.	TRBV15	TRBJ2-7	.	TGTGCCACCAGCAGGGGAGGAAGGGCCGAGCAGTACTTC	CATSRGGRAEQYF
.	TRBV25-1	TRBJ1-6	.	TGTGCCAGCAGACCCCAGGGGTCAGGGTCACCCCTCCACTTT	CASRPQGSGSPLHF
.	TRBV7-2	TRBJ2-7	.	TGTGCCAGCAGCTTTGGTGGCACAGCCTACGAGCAGTACTTC	CASSFGGTAYEQYF
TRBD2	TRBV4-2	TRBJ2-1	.	TGTGCCAGCAGCCAAGAGGGACTAGCGGGGGTTGGGAGTGAGCAGTTCTTC	CASSQEGLAGVGSEQFF
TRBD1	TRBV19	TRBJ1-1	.	TGTGCCAGTACCAGGACAGGACAGCTGAACACTGAAGCTTTCTTT	CASTRTGQLNTEAFF
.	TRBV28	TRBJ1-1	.	TGTGCCAGCAGTTTGGGCGGGTTCACTGAAGCTTTCTTT	CASSLGGFTEAFF
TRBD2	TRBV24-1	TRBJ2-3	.	TGTGCCACCAGTGATCCCCCGGGGGGGCCCACCCTCACAGATACGCAGTATTTT	CATSDPPGGPTLTDTQYF
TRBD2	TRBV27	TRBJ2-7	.	TGTGCCAGCAGTTCGGGACTACTAACCTACGAGCAGTACTTC	CASSSGLLTYEQYF
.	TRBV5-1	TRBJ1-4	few	TGCGCCAGCAGCTTGAATGGGGGCTTGAATGAAAAACTGTTTTTT	CASSLNGGLNEKLFF
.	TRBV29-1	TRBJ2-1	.	TGCAGCGTTGAAGACATTGAGGCTCTCAATGAGCAGTTCTTC	CSVEDIEALNEQFF
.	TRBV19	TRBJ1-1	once	TGTGCCAGTAGGGCTCAGGGAGGAGCTTTCTTT	CASRAQGGAFF
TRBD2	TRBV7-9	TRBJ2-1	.	TGTGCCAGCAGCTTAGGTAGCGGGGGTAACAATGAGCAGTTCTTC	CASSLGSGGNNEQFF
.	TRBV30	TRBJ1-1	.	TGTGCCTGGACAACTAGAGTCATGAACACTGAAGCTTTCTTT	CAWTTRVMNTEAFF
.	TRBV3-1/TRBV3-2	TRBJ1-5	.	TGTGCCAGCAGCCGCACAGCTCTTCCAGGGGCCTCCAATCAGCCCCAGCATTTT	CASSRTALPGASNQPQHF
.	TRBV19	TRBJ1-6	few	TGTGCCAGTAGTATAACGGGAGTAGGTCGTCCACCCCTCCACTTT	CASSITGVGRPPLHF
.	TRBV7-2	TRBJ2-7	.	TGTGCCAGCAGCTTAATGCAGGGAATAACCTACGAGCAGTACTTC	CASSLMQGITYEQYF
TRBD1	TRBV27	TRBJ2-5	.	TGTGCCAGCAGCTACACTGCGGGGACAGGAAGGACCGTACCGGGGGCCCAGTACTTC	CASSYTAGTGRTVPGAQYF
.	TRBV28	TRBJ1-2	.	TGTGCCAGCAGTTCCTTGTCCCCTTATGGCTACACCTTC	CASSSLSPYGYTF
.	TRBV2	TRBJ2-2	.	TGTGCCAGCAGTGTGGGTCCCCGGGGGACCGGGGAGCTGTTTTTT	CASSVGPRGTGELFF
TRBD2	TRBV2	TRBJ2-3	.	TGTGCCAGCACGACGGGGGGGCCCGTTACGCAGTATTTT	CASTTGGPVTQYF
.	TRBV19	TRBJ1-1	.	TGTGCCACCTTTTCCCGGGCGGGGAACACTGAAGCTTTCTTT	CATFSRAGNTEAFF